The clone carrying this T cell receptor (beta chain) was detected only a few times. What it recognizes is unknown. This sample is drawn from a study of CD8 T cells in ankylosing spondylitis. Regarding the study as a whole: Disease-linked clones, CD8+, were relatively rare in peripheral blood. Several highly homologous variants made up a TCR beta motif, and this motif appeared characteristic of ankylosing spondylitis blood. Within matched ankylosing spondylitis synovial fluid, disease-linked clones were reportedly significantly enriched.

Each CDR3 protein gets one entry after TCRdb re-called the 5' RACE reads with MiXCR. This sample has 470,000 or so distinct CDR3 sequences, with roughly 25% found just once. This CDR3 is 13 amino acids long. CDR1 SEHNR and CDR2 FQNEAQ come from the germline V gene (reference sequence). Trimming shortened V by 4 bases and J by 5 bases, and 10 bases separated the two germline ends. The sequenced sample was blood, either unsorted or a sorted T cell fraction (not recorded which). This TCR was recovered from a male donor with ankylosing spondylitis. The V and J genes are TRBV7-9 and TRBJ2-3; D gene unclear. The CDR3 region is CASSSKSVDTQYF. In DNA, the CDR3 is TGTGCCAGCAGCTCCAAGTCGGTAGATACGCAGTATTTT.